This T cell receptor beta chain was sequenced for a study of regulatory T cells in long-lasting Graves disease. Building the TCR beta libraries relied on iRepertoire HTBI primers, and CDR3 regions underwent Arm-PCR. TCRdb re-called the multiplex PCR reads with MiXCR, one entry per CDR3 protein. This table has approximately 350,000 distinct CDR3 sequences, about 23% appearing once. This clonotype appeared many times. Time point noted: persistent/refractory GD, antithyroid drugs over 5 years with positive TRAb. After RNA was extracted from PBMCs, the TCR library was made from it. As a group, patients came from one endocrinology department in Xi'an, China. This receptor was obtained from a woman between 35 and 50 years old with Graves disease. The sequencing used peripheral blood mononuclear cells (PBMCs), collected when the disease was refractory, from a patient treated with antithyroid drugs.

The CDR3 nucleotides read TGCAGTGCCTCGACTGGGCACCATGAAGCTTTCTTT. This translates into CSASTGHHEAFF. The rearrangement links TRBV20-1 to TRBJ1-1, with unresolved D. Per germline, CDR1 DFQATT and CDR2 SNEGSKA (reference sequence). The V end lost 6 bases, the J end lost 7 bases, and 15 bases lay between the germline ends. This CDR3 has 12 residues.